A single sample gave rise to the 17 T cell receptor beta chains below, sequenced in a study of cytomegalovirus exposure and HLA in healthy donors. Both 60 Vbeta primers and 13 Jbeta primers went into the PCR. Produced via immunoSEQ multiplex PCR; TCRdb's table is partial and in-frame only. The data contain some 130,000 clones, approximately 80% of them seen just once; the ten biggest clones take up over 1%. Sequenced input: PBMCs. The receptors derive from a human donor in good health.

V is TRBV27 and J is TRBJ2-2, with D hard to call. Trimming stripped 11 bases from V and 4 bases from J, with 2 bases between. The length of the CDR3 is 9 residues. CDR1 is MNHEY and CDR2 is SMNVEV in the germline V gene (reference sequence). CDR3 region: CALTGELFF. The CDR3 DNA reads as TGTGCCCTCACCGGGGAGCTGTTTTTT.

The CDR3 reads CASSSRQGGYTDTQYF. CDR3 bases: TGTGCCAGCAGCTCCCGACAGGGGGGATACACAGATACGCAGTATTTT. The genes are TRBV7-2 and TRBJ2-3; 9 bases line up with TRBD1. This CDR3 is built from 16 residues. Germline V gives CDR1 SGHTA, CDR2 FQGNSA. Trimming at V came to 4 bases and at J to 2 bases, leaving 7 bases not matched to a gene.

This clone has only one observation. The chain uses TRBV7-2 and TRBJ1-3, with D hard to call. From germline, CDR1 is SGHTA and CDR2 FQGNSA. The CDR3 extends over 14 amino acids. V lost 8 bases, J lost 0 bases, and 11 bases lay in between. This CDR3 reads CASSRGFSGNTIYF. The CDR3 DNA is TGTGCCAGCTCTCGGGGATTCTCTGGAAACACCATATATTTT.

This clone was found once. The chain uses TRBV7-2 and TRBJ2-7; 8 positions agree with TRBD1. Trimming cost V 4 bases and J 2 bases; bases outside gene matches: 7. CDR1 is SGHTA and CDR2 is FQGNSA in the germline V gene. The CDR3 is 15 amino acids. Written as DNA, the CDR3 is TGTGCCAGCAGCTCCTGGGACAGGACCCCCTACGAGCAGTACTTC. It is translated as CASSSWDRTPYEQYF.

The V call is TRBV9, the J call TRBJ2-3, with 13 bases aligning to TRBD2. Trimming removed 0 bases from V and 2 bases from J; junction bases left unmatched: 3. Germline CDR1 SGDLS, CDR2 YYNGEE. There are 17 residues in the CDR3. This chain's CDR3 is CASSVGTSGGVTDTQYF. CDR3 nucleotide sequence: TGTGCCAGCAGCGTAGGGACTAGCGGGGGTGTCACAGATACGCAGTATTTT.

The chain combines TRBV29-1 with TRBJ2-7, with no clear D. The CDR3 loop spans 14 amino acids. Germline lookup yields CDR1 SQVTM and CDR2 ANQGSEA. V lost 5 bases and J 3 bases, leaving 17 bases between the germline ends. CDR3 in amino acids: CSVLNQTKNYEQYF. The CDR3 coding sequence is TGCAGCGTTTTGAACCAAACAAAAAACTACGAGCAGTACTTC.

This clone was detected once. The chain's CDR3 is CASSSTSGGPSTDTQYF. CDR3 DNA sequence: TGTGCCAGTAGTAGTACTAGCGGGGGCCCTAGCACAGATACGCAGTATTTT. The genes are TRBV19 and TRBJ2-3; 11 nucleotides agree with TRBD2. The V and J ends lost 4 bases and 0 bases, in that order; junction bases with no gene match: 6. Germline CDR1 LNHDA, CDR2 SQIVND (reference sequence). The CDR3 runs to 17 residues.

The genes are TRBV5-1 and TRBJ2-7, with D maybe TRBD2 (5 bases). V lost 4 bases and J lost 3, with 17 bases in between. Germline lookup yields CDR1 SGHRS and CDR2 YFSETQ. There are 15 residues in the CDR3. In nucleotides, the CDR3 is TGCGCCAGCAGCCCCCGAATGAGGGCCGACTACGAGCAGTACTTC. Its translation: CASSPRMRADYEQYF.

In this sample, this clone turned up once. The genes are TRBV15 and TRBJ2-1; TRBD1 agrees at 7 bases. CDR3 length equals 13 residues. V was clipped by 5 bases and J by 6 bases; unmatched bases: 4. Germline CDR1 is LNHNV and CDR2 is YYDKDF (reference sequence). The CDR3 is CATSRDRFNEQFF. CDR3 DNA: TGTGCCACCAGCCGGGACAGATTCAATGAGCAGTTCTTC.

The chain has TRBV5-1 and TRBJ2-7; D may be TRBD2 (5 bases). The V gene lost 0 bases and the J gene lost 5 bases, with 15 bases spanning the gap. The CDR3 covers 15 residues. The germline V gene encodes CDR1 SGHRS and CDR2 YFSETQ. This CDR3 is CASSLAEGVGDEQYF. In DNA, the CDR3 is TGCGCCAGCAGCTTGGCCGAGGGAGTTGGGGACGAGCAGTACTTC.

This clone was seen a handful of times. The chain uses TRBV29-1 and TRBJ1-1; 9 bases fit TRBD1. Germline CDR1 is SQVTM and CDR2 is ANQGSEA. The CDR3 sequence is 12 residues long. V trimming: 4 bases; J trimming: 6 bases; junction bases outside the gene matches: 3. CDR3 in DNA: TGCAGCGTTGGACAGGGGGTCGCTGAAGCTTTCTTT. It codes for CSVGQGVAEAFF.

The rearrangement links TRBV11-3 to TRBJ2-2; 8 bases map to TRBD1. Trimming took 3 bases from V and 6 from J; bases not matched to a gene: 3. This CDR3 contains 14 residues. In germline, CDR1 is SGHNT, CDR2 YENEEA. The CDR3 bases are TGTGCCAGCAGCTTGACCAGGGGGCCCGGGGAGCTGTTTTTT. Its protein is CASSLTRGPGELFF.

The rearrangement joins TRBV29-1 to TRBJ2-1; D is unresolved. The germline gives CDR1 SQVTM, CDR2 ANQGSEA. The CDR3 sequence is 12 residues long. V lost 6 bases to trimming and J lost 5 bases, with 11 bases between them. The CDR3 DNA reads as TGCAGCGTCTCCTACCGGGACAATGAGCAGTTCTTC. It codes for CSVSYRDNEQFF.

This clone has only a few counts. The chain has TRBV6-5 and TRBJ2-5, with no clear D. Trimming stripped 0 bases from V and 4 bases from J, with 3 bases between. The CDR3 consists of 12 residues. The germline V gene encodes CDR1 MNHEY and CDR2 SVGAGI. The CDR3 DNA reads as TGTGCCAGCAGTTACTCGAGAGAGACCCAGTACTTC. It is translated as CASSYSRETQYF.

The J gene is TRBJ2-7, the V gene TRBV27; 12 positions agree with TRBD1. V gave up 6 bases and J gave up 6 bases; unmatched junction bases: 6. CDR3 size: 14 residues. The germline V gene encodes CDR1 MNHEY and CDR2 SMNVEV (reference sequence). The chain's CDR3 is CASRPGQGAIEQYF. The CDR3 coding sequence is TGTGCCAGCAGGCCGGGACAGGGGGCGATCGAGCAGTACTTC.

The table lists this clone with a few counts. The rearrangement joins TRBV6-5 to TRBJ1-4; D is ambiguous. V gave up 8 bases and J gave up 5 bases, with 9 bases separating them. This CDR3 comprises 12 residues. Germline V gives CDR1 MNHEY, CDR2 SVGAGI. The CDR3 bases are TGTGCCAGCTCCCGGAGCAATGAAAAACTGTTTTTT. Its translation is CASSRSNEKLFF.

V gene TRBV18 combines with J gene TRBJ2-1; TRBD2 agrees at 7 bases. The germline CDR1 and CDR2 sequences are KGHSH and LQKENI. With V trimmed by 1 base and J by 3 bases, 6 bases remained unmatched. This CDR3 is 16 amino acids long. CDR3 sequence reads: CASSPLSSGLYNEQFF. Written as DNA, the CDR3 is TGTGCCAGCTCACCACTTTCTAGCGGCCTCTACAATGAGCAGTTCTTC.